This is a list of T cell receptor beta chains from one sample in a study of blood T cells in healthy people across ages. In TCRdb, the 5' RACE reads were re-called with MiXCR into one record per CDR3 protein. The profile covers about 640,000 distinct CDR3 sequences, with roughly 43% appearing a single time and about 32% taken by the ten largest. The sample comprised blood. The source of these receptors is an older man in good health. Both conserved end residues are part of each CDR3. D genes are given only for firm matches.

J gene,V gene,D gene,CDR3 DNA,CDR3 protein
TRBJ2-1,TRBV5-1,.,TGCGCCAGCAGCAAGTTAGTGGATGAGCAGTTCTTC,CASSKLVDEQFF
TRBJ2-1,TRBV20-1,.,TGCAGTGCTAGAGATCTACTACTGGGCTACAATGAGCAGTTCTTC,CSARDLLLGYNEQFF
TRBJ2-2,TRBV2,.,TGTGCCAGCAAGGGGGGTTTTGCGGGGACCCAAACCGGGGAGCTGTTTTTT,CASKGGFAGTQTGELFF
TRBJ2-7,TRBV10-3,TRBD1,TGTGCCATCGGTGACCCCGGGACAGGGGGGTCCGAGCAGTACTTC,CAIGDPGTGGSEQYF
TRBJ2-5,TRBV6-1,.,TGTGCCGGCACCCCTTTGGAGACCCAGTACTTC,CAGTPLETQYF
TRBJ2-7,TRBV11-2,.,TGTGCCAGCAGCTTATCTACAGGGACCTACGAGCAGTACTTC,CASSLSTGTYEQYF
TRBJ2-5,TRBV7-8,TRBD1,TGTGCCAGCAGCCTAGGGACAGGGGGCGCGGGGGAGCAGTACTTC,CASSLGTGGAGEQYF
TRBJ1-2,TRBV4-3,.,TGCGCCAGCAGCCAAGATGACATTAGCTATGGCTACACCTTC,CASSQDDISYGYTF
TRBJ1-1,TRBV3-1,.,TGTGCCAGCAGCCAAGACGACACAGGGTTTAGGACTGAAGCTTTCTTT,CASSQDDTGFRTEAFF
TRBJ2-2,TRBV6-5,TRBD2,TGTGCCAGCAGGTTAGCGGGAGGATACACCGGGGAGCTGTTTTTT,CASRLAGGYTGELFF
TRBJ2-3,TRBV20-1,.,TGCAGTGCTGCCCGAAGCGGGCCAGCAGATACGCAGTATTTT,CSAARSGPADTQYF
TRBJ2-3,TRBV6-2/TRBV6-3,.,TGTGCCAGCAGTTCAACGCAGGGACTTGATACGCAGTATTTT,CASSSTQGLDTQYF
TRBJ2-5,TRBV6-2/TRBV6-3,.,TGTGCCAGCAGGCCCGGACTGGAGATTGGGACCCAGTACTTC,CASRPGLEIGTQYF
TRBJ2-7,TRBV20-1,.,TGCAGTGCTGGAGACGCCACTAACAATGTCTACGAGCAGTACTTC,CSAGDATNNVYEQYF
TRBJ2-5,TRBV5-6,.,TGTGCCAGCAGCTCGTCCCTGGGAAAGGTTCCAGAGACCCAGTACTTC,CASSSSLGKVPETQYF
TRBJ2-5,TRBV2,.,TGTGCCAGCAGTGCAGGATCGGAGACCCAGTACTTC,CASSAGSETQYF